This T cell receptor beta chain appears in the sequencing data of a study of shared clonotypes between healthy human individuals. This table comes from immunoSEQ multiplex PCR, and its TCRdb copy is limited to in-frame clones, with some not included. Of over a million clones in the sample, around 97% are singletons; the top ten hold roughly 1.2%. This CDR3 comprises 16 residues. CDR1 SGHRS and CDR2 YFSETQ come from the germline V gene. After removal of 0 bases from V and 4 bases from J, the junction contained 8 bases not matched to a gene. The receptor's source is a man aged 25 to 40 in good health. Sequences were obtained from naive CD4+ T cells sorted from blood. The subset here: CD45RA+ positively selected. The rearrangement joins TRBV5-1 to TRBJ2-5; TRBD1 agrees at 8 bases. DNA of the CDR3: TGCGCCAGCAGCTTGGAGTCAGGGGGCTTCGTAGAGACCCAGTACTTC. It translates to CASSLESGGFVETQYF.